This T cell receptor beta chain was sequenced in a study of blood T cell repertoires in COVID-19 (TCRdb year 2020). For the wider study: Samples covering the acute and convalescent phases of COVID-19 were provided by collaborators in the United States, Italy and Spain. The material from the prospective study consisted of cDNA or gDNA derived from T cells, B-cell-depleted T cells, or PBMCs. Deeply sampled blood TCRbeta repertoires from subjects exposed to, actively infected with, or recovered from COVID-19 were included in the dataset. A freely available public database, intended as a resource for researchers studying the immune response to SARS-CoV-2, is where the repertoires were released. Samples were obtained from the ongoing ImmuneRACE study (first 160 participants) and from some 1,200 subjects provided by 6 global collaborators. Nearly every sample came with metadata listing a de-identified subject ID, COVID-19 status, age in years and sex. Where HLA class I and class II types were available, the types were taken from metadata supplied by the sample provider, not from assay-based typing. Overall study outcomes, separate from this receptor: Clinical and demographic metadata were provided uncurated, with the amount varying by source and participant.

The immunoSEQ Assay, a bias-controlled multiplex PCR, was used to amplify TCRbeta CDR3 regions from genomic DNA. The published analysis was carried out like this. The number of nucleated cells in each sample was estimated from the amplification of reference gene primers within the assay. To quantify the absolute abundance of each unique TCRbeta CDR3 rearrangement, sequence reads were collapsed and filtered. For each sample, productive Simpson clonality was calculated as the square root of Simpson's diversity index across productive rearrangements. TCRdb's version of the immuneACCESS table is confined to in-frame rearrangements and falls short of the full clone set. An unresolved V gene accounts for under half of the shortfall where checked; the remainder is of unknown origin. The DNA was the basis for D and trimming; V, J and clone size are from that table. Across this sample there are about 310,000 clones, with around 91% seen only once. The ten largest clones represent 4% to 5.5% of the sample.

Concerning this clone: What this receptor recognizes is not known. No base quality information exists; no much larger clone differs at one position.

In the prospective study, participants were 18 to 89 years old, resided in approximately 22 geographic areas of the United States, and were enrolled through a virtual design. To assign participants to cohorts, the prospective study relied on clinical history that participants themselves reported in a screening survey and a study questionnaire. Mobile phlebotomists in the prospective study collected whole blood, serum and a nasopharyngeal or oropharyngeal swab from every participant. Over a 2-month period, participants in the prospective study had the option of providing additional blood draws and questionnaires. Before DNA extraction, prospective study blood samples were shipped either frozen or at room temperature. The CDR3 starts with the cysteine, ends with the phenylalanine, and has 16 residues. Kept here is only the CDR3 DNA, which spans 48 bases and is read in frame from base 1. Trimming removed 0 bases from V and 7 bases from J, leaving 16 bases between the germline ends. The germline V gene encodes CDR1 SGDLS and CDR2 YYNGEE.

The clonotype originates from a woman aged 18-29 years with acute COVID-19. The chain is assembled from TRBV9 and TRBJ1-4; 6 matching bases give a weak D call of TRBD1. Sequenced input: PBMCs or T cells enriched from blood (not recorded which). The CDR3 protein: CASSVAAGADGEKLFF. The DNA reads TGTGCCAGCAGCGTAGCGGCAGGGGCCGATGGTGAAAAACTGTTTTTT.